This T cell receptor beta chain was identified during a study of T cells expressing NK-cell markers. Study information: Investigators obtained TCR beta repertoires from sorted CD3+CD56+NKG2C+, CD3+CD56+NKG2C- and CD3+CD56-NKG2C+ T cells.

About this clonotype itself: Its specificity is unknown.

Study-wide points: In a handful of donors, dominant CD3+CD56+NKG2C+ clones formed roughly 1.0-7.5% of CD8+ cells.

TCRdb reprocessed the 5' RACE reads and stores each CDR3 protein as one record, lacking DNA. The sample totals over 200,000 distinct CDR3 sequences; its top ten clones hold 0.3% to 0.45%. This CDR3 contains 15 residues. CDR1 is SGHAT, CDR2 FQNNGV, per germline. Material for sequencing was blood T cells: a sorted CD56 or NKG2C T cell subset, CD4+ or CD8+ T cells, or bulk PBMC T cells (not recorded which). The clonotype originates from a man aged 18 to 30 in good health. The rearrangement uses TRBV11-2 and TRBJ2-1; the D call from TCRdb, TRBD1, cannot be confirmed without DNA. Here the CDR3 reads CASSSGMIAAAEQFF. Based on the CDR3 plus reference TRBV11-2 and TRBJ2-1, the full variable domain is EAGVAQSPRYKIIEKRQSVAFWCNPISGHATLYWYQQILGQGPKLLIQFQNNGVVDDSQLPKDRFSAERLKGVDSTLKIQPAKLEDSAVYLCASSSGMIAAAEQFFGPGTRLTVL.